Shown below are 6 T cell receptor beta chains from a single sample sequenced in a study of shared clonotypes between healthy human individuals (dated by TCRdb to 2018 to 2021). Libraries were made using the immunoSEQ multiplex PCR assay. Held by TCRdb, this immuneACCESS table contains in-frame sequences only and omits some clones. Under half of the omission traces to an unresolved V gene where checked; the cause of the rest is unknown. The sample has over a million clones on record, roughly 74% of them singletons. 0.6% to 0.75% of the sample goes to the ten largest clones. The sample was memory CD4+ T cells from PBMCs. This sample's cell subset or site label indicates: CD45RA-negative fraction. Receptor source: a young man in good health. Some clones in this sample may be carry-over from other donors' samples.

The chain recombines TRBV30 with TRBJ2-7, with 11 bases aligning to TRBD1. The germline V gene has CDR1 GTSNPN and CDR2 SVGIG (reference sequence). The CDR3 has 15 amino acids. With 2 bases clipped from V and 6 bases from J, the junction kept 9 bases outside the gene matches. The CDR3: CAWSPLPGQGVEQYF. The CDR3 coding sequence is TGTGCCTGGAGTCCTCTCCCGGGACAGGGGGTCGAGCAGTACTTC.

CDR3 protein: CASRGRGTYEQYF. CDR3 in DNA: TGTGCCAGTAGGGGACGGGGGACCTACGAGCAGTACTTC. J is TRBJ2-7 and V is TRBV19, with D perhaps matching TRBD2 (6 bases). Germline CDR1 LNHDA, CDR2 SQIVND (reference sequence). The CDR3 runs to 13 residues. Trimming left V 6 bases short and J 2 bases short, with 11 bases between.

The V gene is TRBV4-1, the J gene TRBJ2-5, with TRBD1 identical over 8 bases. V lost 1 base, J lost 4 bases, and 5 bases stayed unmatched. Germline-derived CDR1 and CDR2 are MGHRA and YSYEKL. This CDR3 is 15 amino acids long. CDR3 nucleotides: TGCGCCAGCAGCCAAGGGGCAGGGGGCGCAGAGACCCAGTACTTC. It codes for CASSQGAGGAETQYF.

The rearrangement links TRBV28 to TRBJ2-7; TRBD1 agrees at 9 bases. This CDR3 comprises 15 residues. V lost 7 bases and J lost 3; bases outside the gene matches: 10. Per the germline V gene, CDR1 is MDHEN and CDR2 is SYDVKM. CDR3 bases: TGTGCCAGCAATGGGGACAGGGAGGAGTTCTACGAGCAGTACTTC. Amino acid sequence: CASNGDREEFYEQYF.

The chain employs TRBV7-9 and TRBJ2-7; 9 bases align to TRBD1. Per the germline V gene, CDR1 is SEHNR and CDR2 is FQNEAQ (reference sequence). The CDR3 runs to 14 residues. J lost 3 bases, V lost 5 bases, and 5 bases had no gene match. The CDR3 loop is CASSPWTGVYEQYF. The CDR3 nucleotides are TGTGCCAGCAGCCCTTGGACAGGGGTCTACGAGCAGTACTTC.

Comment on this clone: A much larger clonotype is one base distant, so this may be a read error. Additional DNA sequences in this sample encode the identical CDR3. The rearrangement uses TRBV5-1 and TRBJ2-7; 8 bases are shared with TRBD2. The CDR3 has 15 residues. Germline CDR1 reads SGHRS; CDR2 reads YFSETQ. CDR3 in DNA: TGCGCCAGCAGCCCCTTAGCGGGAAACTCCTACGAGCAATACTTC. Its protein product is CASSPLAGNSYEQYF.